Following are 21 T cell receptor beta chains from one sample sequenced in a study of cytomegalovirus exposure and HLA in healthy donors. Primers for the PCR totalled 60 Vbeta and 13 Jbeta. Method: immunoSEQ multiplex PCR; TCRdb's copy keeps in-frame clones and lacks some. The sample has fewer than 150,000 clones; 65% to 80% are singletons. Sequencing input: PBMCs. These receptors originate from a human donor in good health.

The J gene is TRBJ2-1, the V gene TRBV27, with a tentative D call TRBD2 (7 bases). CDR3 length equals 16 residues. The V end lost 7 bases, the J end lost 0 bases, and 16 bases lay between the germline ends. CDR1 MNHEY and CDR2 SMNVEV come from the germline V gene (reference sequence). The CDR3 bases are TGTGCCAGCAACTTGGGGGGGGCGGGCTCCTACAATGAGCAGTTCTTC. Translated: CASNLGGAGSYNEQFF.

The V and J genes are TRBV27 and TRBJ2-1; D remains unclear. Germline V gene data show CDR1 as MNHEY and CDR2 as SMNVEV (reference sequence). CDR3 size: 16 residues. V lost 5 bases to trimming and J lost 0 bases, with 14 bases between them. This chain's CDR3 is CASSPWPQPSYNEQFF. Here the CDR3 DNA reads TGTGCCAGCAGTCCTTGGCCCCAACCCTCCTACAATGAGCAGTTCTTC.

V usage is TRBV29-1 and J usage is TRBJ1-1; no clear D gene. The CDR3 is 13 residues long. The V end was cut by 4 bases, the J end by 0 bases, with 9 bases between. Germline lookup yields CDR1 SQVTM and CDR2 ANQGSEA. The CDR3 sequence: CSVAGRLNTEAFF. In DNA form, the CDR3 reads TGCAGCGTTGCGGGTCGGCTGAACACTGAAGCTTTCTTT.

The chain couples TRBV7-9 to TRBJ1-1; D is unresolved. Trimming took 7 bases from V and 4 from J, leaving 4 bases between them. The CDR3 length is 10 residues. CDR1 SEHNR and CDR2 FQNEAQ come from the germline V gene (reference sequence). In DNA form, the CDR3 reads TGTGCCAGCACCCTCACTGAAGCTTTCTTT. It translates to CASTLTEAFF.

The chain links TRBV7-2 to TRBJ2-7, with 8 bases fitting TRBD2. Germline V gene sequence: CDR1 SGHTA, CDR2 FQGNSA. The CDR3 runs to 16 residues. The junction had 9 bases not matched to a gene; V was cut back by 2 bases and J by 3 bases. The CDR3 reads CASSLSSGRFSYEQYF. The CDR3 DNA reads as TGTGCCAGCAGCTTATCAAGCGGGAGATTTAGCTACGAGCAGTACTTC. The variable domain in full, completed from reference TRBV7-2 and TRBJ2-7, reads GAGVSQSPSNKVTEKGKDVELRCDPISGHTALYWYRQSLGQGLEFLIYFQGNSAPDKSGLPSDRFSAERTGGSVSTLTIQRTQQEDSAVYLCASSLSSGRFSYEQYFGPGTRLTVT.

This chain joins TRBV19 and TRBJ2-5; 7 bases are shared with TRBD2. Looked up from germline, CDR1 is LNHDA and CDR2 is SQIVND (reference sequence). With 4 bases clipped from V and 3 bases from J, the junction kept 8 bases outside the gene matches. The CDR3 is 15 amino acids. In nucleotides, the CDR3 is TGTGCCAGTAGTAGAGCGGGGCTTTGGGAAGAGACCCAGTACTTC. Residues: CASSRAGLWEETQYF.

The V call is TRBV6-1, the J call TRBJ2-7; 7 bases line up with TRBD2. The trim removed 1 base at V and 6 bases at J, leaving 3 bases unmatched. The CDR3 has 13 amino acids. The V gene's germline CDR1 is MNHNS and CDR2 SASEGT. Here the CDR3 DNA reads TGTGCCAGCAGTGAAGTAGCGGGCTTCGAGCAGTACTTC. As protein: CASSEVAGFEQYF.

Only one count was recorded for this clone. Written as DNA, the CDR3 is TGTGCCAGTAGTCCGGTGGGCACAGATACGCAGTATTTT. This gives the protein CASSPVGTDTQYF. This chain links TRBV19 with TRBJ2-3, with D unresolved. The germline V and J ends were trimmed by 5 bases and 1 base, with 7 bases remaining between them. The CDR3 spans 13 residues. Germline assignment: CDR1 LNHDA and CDR2 SQIVND (reference sequence).

This chain joins TRBV29-1 and TRBJ1-1; D is ambiguous. CDR1 and CDR2 (germline): SQVTM, ANQGSEA. The CDR3 contains 13 residues. Between the trimmed V and J ends, which lost 2 bases and 4 bases, there was a span of 11 bases. In DNA, the CDR3 is TGCAGCGTTGAATCGTATTCGGGCACTGAAGCTTTCTTT. Protein sequence: CSVESYSGTEAFF.

This clone has only a few counts. The CDR3 DNA is TGTGCCAGCAGTTACGGACAGGCATACAATGAGCAGTTCTTC. It encodes CASSYGQAYNEQFF. V usage is TRBV6-5 and J usage is TRBJ2-1; TRBD1 aligns across 7 bases. Germline V gives CDR1 MNHEY, CDR2 SVGAGI. This CDR3 has 14 amino acids. The ends lost 2 bases at V and 4 bases at J; junction bases unmatched: 2.

The chain links TRBV27 to TRBJ2-1; TRBD2 aligns across 12 bases. The CDR3 contains 15 residues. The V gene end was trimmed by 6 bases and the J gene end by 6 bases; junction bases not matched to a gene: 6. Germline loops: CDR1 MNHEY, CDR2 SMNVEV (reference sequence). DNA for the CDR3: TGTGCCAGCAGCCCCCTAGCGGGAGGGGGCAATGAGCAGTTCTTC. Residues: CASSPLAGGGNEQFF.

There are a few counts of this clone. The gene calls are TRBV19 and TRBJ2-5; 8 bases are a match to TRBD2. V trimming: 6 bases; J trimming: 1 base; junction bases outside the gene matches: 7. There are 15 residues in the CDR3. Looked up from germline, CDR1 is LNHDA and CDR2 is SQIVND (reference sequence). The CDR3, as DNA: TGTGCCAGTAGCAAACCGGGACTAGGCCAAGAGACCCAGTACTTC. Translating gives CASSKPGLGQETQYF.

The chain has TRBV2 and TRBJ2-1; unclear D gene. The CDR3 totals 15 residues. The V gene's germline CDR1 is SNHLY and CDR2 FYNNEI. With 6 bases removed from V and 0 bases from J, the gap between germline ends came to 12 bases. The CDR3 reads CASRNSFGSYNEQFF. For the CDR3, the DNA is TGTGCCAGCAGAAACAGTTTCGGCTCCTACAATGAGCAGTTCTTC.

This chain uses TRBV18 with TRBJ2-7; 11 bases line up with TRBD1. Germline V gene data show CDR1 as KGHSH and CDR2 as LQKENI. This CDR3 has 14 amino acids. The V gene end was trimmed by 5 bases and the J gene end by 6 bases; junction bases not matched to a gene: 6. CDR3 bases: TGTGCCAGCTCATCGGGACAGGGGGTCGCCGAGCAGTACTTC. This sequence encodes CASSSGQGVAEQYF.

The chain's CDR3 is CASSVGRVGIGEQFF. The CDR3 DNA reads as TGTGCCAGCAGCGTAGGCAGGGTAGGGATTGGTGAGCAGTTCTTC. The genes are TRBV9 and TRBJ2-1; D is possibly TRBD1 (5 bases). The germline V gene encodes CDR1 SGDLS and CDR2 YYNGEE. The CDR3 loop spans 15 amino acids. Trimming removed 0 bases at V and 9 bases at J, with 16 bases between.

J is TRBJ1-1 and V is TRBV19; D is perhaps TRBD1 (5 bases). Deletions cut 6 bases from V and 4 bases from J, with 9 bases between. CDR1 is LNHDA and CDR2 is SQIVND in the germline V gene (reference sequence). The CDR3 extends over 12 amino acids. CDR3 nucleotides: TGTGCCAGTAGGGGGCCGAGCACTGAAGCTTTCTTT. Its translation is CASRGPSTEAFF.

V is TRBV7-6 and J is TRBJ2-3; 7 bases fit TRBD2. The trim removed 1 base at V and 1 base at J, leaving 2 bases unmatched. The CDR3 is 15 residues long. Germline V gives CDR1 SGHVS, CDR2 FNYEAQ. DNA of the CDR3: TGTGCCAGCAGCTTAGATGGGGGGGGCACAGATACGCAGTATTTT. This encodes CASSLDGGGTDTQYF.

V is TRBV19 and J is TRBJ1-3, with D possibly being TRBD1 (5 bases). This CDR3 comprises 15 residues. Germline assignment: CDR1 LNHDA and CDR2 SQIVND (reference sequence). Trimming stripped 7 bases from V and 4 bases from J, with 17 bases between. This chain's CDR3 is CASTYSGLLGNTIYF. CDR3 sequence (DNA): TGTGCCAGTACTTACTCGGGACTTCTGGGAAACACCATATATTTT.

The rearrangement joins TRBV28 to TRBJ2-7; 9 bases agree with TRBD1. The ends lost 4 bases at V and 4 bases at J; junction bases unmatched: 11. Germline values: CDR1 MDHEN, CDR2 SYDVKM. The CDR3 loop spans 16 amino acids. CDR3 residues: CASSSFPGQGMYEQYF. CDR3 DNA: TGTGCCAGCAGTTCCTTCCCTGGACAGGGGATGTACGAGCAGTACTTC.

The chain carries TRBV11-3 and TRBJ2-5, with TRBD2 as a possible D gene (5 bases). This CDR3 comprises 14 residues. From germline, CDR1 is SGHNT and CDR2 YENEEA. The V gene lost 3 bases and the J gene lost 6 bases, with 14 bases spanning the gap. This chain's CDR3 is CASSFAEGRKTQYF. The CDR3 DNA follows: TGTGCCAGCAGCTTCGCCGAGGGTAGGAAGACCCAGTACTTC. Complete variable domain (other parts from reference TRBV11-3 and TRBJ2-5): EAGVVQSPRYKIIEKKQPVAFWCNPISGHNTLYWYLQNLGQGPELLIRYENEEAVDDSQLPKDRFSAERLKGVDSTLKIQPAELGDSAVYLCASSFAEGRKTQYFGPGTRLLVL.

V is TRBV2 and J is TRBJ2-1, with TRBD2 matching 7 bases. Looked up from germline, CDR1 is SNHLY and CDR2 is FYNNEI. Trimming at V came to 2 bases and at J to 2 bases, leaving 6 bases not matched to a gene. This CDR3 comprises 16 residues. The CDR3 region is CASSEMAGVAYNEQFF. Written as DNA, the CDR3 is TGTGCCAGCAGTGAAATGGCGGGAGTGGCCTACAATGAGCAGTTCTTC.